This T cell receptor beta chain was documented in a study of spatial heterogeneity in lung cancer. Study as a whole: Unique TCR and UMI combinations averaged more than ten appearances each in raw reads. General study results and limits: Tumor TCRs that were ubiquitous and expanded showed up in blood more at resection than follow-up.

Time point given: sample taken at primary tumor resection. In each case, whole RNA from tumor, nontumor lung or frozen PBMC was sequenced unsorted. A total of some 70 untreated early-stage non-small cell lung cancer patients served as donors. The library protocol tagged each TCR cDNA with a unique molecular identifier. A single record per CDR3 protein comes from TCRdb applying MiXCR to the 5' RACE reads. The sample shows 80,000 to 95,000 distinct CDR3 sequences, roughly 10% of them seen only once. This clonotype showed up many times. Its antigen is not known. The CDR3 is made up of 15 amino acids. CDR1 and CDR2 from the germline V gene are SNHLY and FYNNEI. Trimming took 7 bases from V and 7 from J; bases not matched to a gene: 10.

The sequencing here drew on PBMCs, taken at surgery. The clonotype originates from a male donor with early-stage non-small cell lung cancer. The V and J genes are TRBV2 and TRBJ1-6; 7 positions match TRBD1. CDR3 nucleotide sequence: TGTGCCAGCAATGATAAACAGGGGAGGAATTCACCCCTCCACTTT. Translation: CASNDKQGRNSPLHF.